These 25 T cell receptor beta chains were sequenced from one sample in a study of cytomegalovirus exposure and HLA in healthy donors. In the PCR, 60 Vbeta and 13 Jbeta primers were used. Repertoires were generated with immunoSEQ multiplex PCR, while TCRdb's copy carries only in-frame clones and drops some. In the table there are approximately 140,000 clones, about two thirds of which are singletons. Sequencing was done on a sample of PBMCs. These receptors originate from a human donor in good health.

The CDR3: CSARLTLGYTF. The CDR3 DNA follows: TGCAGTGCTAGGCTAACTCTTGGCTACACCTTC. The chain has TRBV20-1 and TRBJ1-2; D is ambiguous. Trimming took 3 bases from V and 7 from J, leaving 9 bases between them. The CDR3 contains 11 residues. Germline loops: CDR1 DFQATT, CDR2 SNEGSKA (reference sequence).

The chain joins TRBV27 to TRBJ2-7, with D maybe TRBD1 (8 bases). The CDR3 has 15 amino acids. Germline loops: CDR1 MNHEY, CDR2 SMNVEV (reference sequence). Trimming removed 1 base at V and 2 bases at J, with 12 bases between. The CDR3 DNA sequence: TGTGCCAGCAGTTTATACAGGGGGGGAACCTACGAGCAGTACTTC. This encodes CASSLYRGGTYEQYF.

V is TRBV23-1 and J is TRBJ2-1; 8 bases are shared with TRBD2. TRBV23-1 is an open reading frame whose function is uncertain. This CDR3 has 14 amino acids. After removal of 7 bases from V and 5 bases from J, the junction contained 7 bases not matched to a gene. The CDR3 region is CASTAGGPDNEQFF. For the CDR3, the DNA is TGCGCCAGCACCGCGGGGGGACCAGACAATGAGCAGTTCTTC.

CDR3 residues: CASSQGDRDYGYTF. CDR3 sequence (DNA): TGTGCCAGCAGCCAGGGGGACAGGGACTATGGCTACACCTTC. The chain recombines TRBV4-2 with TRBJ1-2, with 9 nucleotides matching TRBD1. J was trimmed by 3 bases and V by 3 bases; bases with no gene match: 2. The CDR3 length is 14 residues. Germline-derived CDR1 and CDR2 are LGHNA and YNFKEQ.

The chain uses TRBV6-4 and TRBJ2-2, with D maybe TRBD1 (6 bases). CDR3 length equals 14 residues. The V and J ends lost 2 bases and 2 bases respectively, with 6 bases between them. Germline V CDR1 and CDR2: MRHNA, SNTAGT. The CDR3 nucleotides read TGTGCCAGCAGTGACGGGACAAACACCGGGGAGCTGTTTTTT. Translating gives CASSDGTNTGELFF.

The count of this clone is one. CDR3 region: CASSPGPQGNTGELFF. The CDR3 DNA reads as TGCGCCAGCAGCCCCGGGCCTCAGGGCAACACCGGGGAGCTGTTTTTT. This chain connects TRBV5-1 to TRBJ2-2, with a possible D match to TRBD1 (5 bases). The CDR3 runs to 16 residues. V was cut by 4 bases and J by 2 bases, with 15 bases left in between. Germline assignment: CDR1 SGHRS and CDR2 YFSETQ.

The chain has TRBV18 and TRBJ2-6, with D tentatively TRBD1 (5 bases). CDR1 is KGHSH and CDR2 is LQKENI in the germline V gene. The CDR3 contains 16 residues. Trimming left V 3 bases short and J 3 bases short, with 12 bases between. CDR3: CASSPPAGYGANVLTF. In DNA form, the CDR3 reads TGTGCCAGCTCACCCCCAGCAGGGTATGGGGCCAACGTCCTGACTTTC.

This clone was found a few times. V and J are TRBV19 and TRBJ2-2, with TRBD1 matching over 10 bases. J was trimmed by 4 bases and V by 5 bases; bases with no gene match: 4. The CDR3 loop spans 15 amino acids. Germline CDR1 LNHDA, CDR2 SQIVND (reference sequence). CDR3 sequence (DNA): TGTGCCAGTAGTTTTCGGACAGGGGGCACCGGGGAGCTGTTTTTT. Residues: CASSFRTGGTGELFF. Variable domain in full (rest from reference TRBV19 and TRBJ2-2): DGGITQSPKYLFRKEGQNVTLSCEQNLNHDAMYWYRQDPGQGLRLIYYSQIVNDFQKGDIAEGYSVSREKKESFPLTVTSAQKNPTAFYLCASSFRTGGTGELFFGEGSRLTVL.

A few counts support this clone. This chain links TRBV7-9 with TRBJ2-1; possibly TRBD2 for D (6 bases). This CDR3 is built from 17 residues. V was shortened by 5 bases and J by 2 bases, with 19 bases between the two germline ends. CDR1 is SEHNR, CDR2 FQNEAQ, per germline (reference sequence). The CDR3 DNA sequence: TGTGCCAGCAGCCCGAAGTATAGGCTAGCGCCCTACAATGAGCAGTTCTTC. Protein sequence: CASSPKYRLAPYNEQFF.

This rearrangement joins TRBV30 to TRBJ2-5; D is perhaps TRBD2 (6 bases). The end of the DNA fits TRBJ2-7 better, so the J call may be wrong. CDR1 and CDR2 (germline): GTSNPN, SVGIG (reference sequence). This CDR3 is built from 13 residues. CDR3 nucleotides: TGTGCCTGGAGTGCGGGAGATGCCCACGAGCAGTACTTC. Translating gives CAWSAGDAHEQYF.

The CDR3 DNA reads TGTGCCAGCAGCTTGGGGACTAGCGGGGGGGCGGGGACAGATACGCAGTATTTT. The encoded protein is CASSLGTSGGAGTDTQYF. The chain carries TRBV7-3 and TRBJ2-3; TRBD2 matches at 16 bases. The CDR3 spans 18 residues. With 3 bases clipped from V and 3 bases from J, the junction kept 6 bases outside the gene matches. CDR1 and CDR2 (germline): SGHTA, FQGTGA. Combining the CDR3 with reference TRBV7-3 and TRBJ2-3 gives the whole variable domain GAGVSQTPSNKVTEKGKYVELRCDPISGHTALYWYRQSLGQGPEFLIYFQGTGAADDSGLPNDRFFAVRPEGSVSTLKIQRTERGDSAVYLCASSLGTSGGAGTDTQYFGPGTRLTVL.

The V call is TRBV27, the J call TRBJ1-6; D not resolved. V lost 8 bases, J lost 0 bases, and 11 bases lay in between. The germline V gene has CDR1 MNHEY and CDR2 SMNVEV (reference sequence). This CDR3 has 15 amino acids. The CDR3 spells CASHDTGSYNSPLHF. The CDR3 DNA follows: TGTGCCAGCCACGACACCGGCTCCTATAATTCACCCCTCCACTTT.

This clone was counted a few times. The chain links TRBV7-2 to TRBJ2-3, with TRBD2 as a possible D gene (5 bases). CDR3 size: 15 residues. V lost 5 bases, J lost 2 bases, and 14 bases lay in between. Germline CDR1 SGHTA, CDR2 FQGNSA. The CDR3 here is CASSRRAGPTDTQYF. The CDR3 region has the DNA TGTGCCAGCAGCCGACGGGCGGGCCCCACAGATACGCAGTATTTT.

Points on this clone: Sequence at one end of the junction differs from germline and may be a read error. The chain is built from TRBV28 and TRBJ2-5; TRBD2 aligns across 11 bases. Germline loops: CDR1 MDHEN, CDR2 SYDVKM. The CDR3 sequence is 15 residues long. CDR3 sequence (DNA): TGTGCCAGCAGCCTACATCCGGGACTAGCGGAGACCCAGCACTTC. Translated: CASSLHPGLAETQHF. Supplemented by reference TRBV28 and TRBJ2-5, the full variable domain reads DVKVTQSSRYLVKRTGEKVFLECVQDMDHENMFWYRQDPGLGLRLIYFSYDVKMKEKGDIPEGYSVSREKKERFSLILESASTNQTSMYLCASSLHPGLAETQHFGPGTRLLVL.

CDR3 sequence reads: CAAGQKQETQYF. The DNA for the CDR3 is TGTGCCGCGGGACAGAAACAAGAGACCCAGTACTTC. The genes are TRBV6-5 and TRBJ2-5; the D gene is possibly TRBD1 (7 bases). Germline V gene data show CDR1 as MNHEY and CDR2 as SVGAGI. V gave up 11 bases and J gave up 2 bases, with 12 bases separating them. There are 12 residues in the CDR3.

The V gene is TRBV4-1, the J gene TRBJ1-1, with a weak D call TRBD1 (6 bases). The CDR3 is made up of 14 amino acids. Trimming stripped 1 base from V and 9 bases from J, with 15 bases between. Germline-derived CDR1 and CDR2 are MGHRA and YSYEKL. CDR3 nucleotides: TGCGCCAGCAGCCAAGCACCCGAGGGGGGGAAAGCTTTCTTT. It encodes CASSQAPEGGKAFF.

V gene TRBV5-1 combines with J gene TRBJ2-5, with D maybe TRBD2 (6 bases). There are 14 residues in the CDR3. Germline loops: CDR1 SGHRS, CDR2 YFSETQ. Trimming took 0 bases from V and 9 from J, leaving 15 bases between them. DNA for the CDR3: TGCGCCAGCAGCTTGGGGAGCGGCCCGGGGGCCCAGTACTTC. This gives the protein CASSLGSGPGAQYF.

This chain connects TRBV30 to TRBJ1-1, with 10 positions matching TRBD1. J lost 8 bases, V lost 0 bases, and 6 bases had no gene match. Germline V gives CDR1 GTSNPN, CDR2 SVGIG (reference sequence). The CDR3 has 14 amino acids. CDR3: CAWSVRTGGSEAFF. The CDR3 DNA reads as TGTGCCTGGAGTGTACGGACAGGGGGGTCGGAAGCTTTCTTT. The whole variable domain, filled in from reference TRBV30 and TRBJ1-1, reads SQTIHQWPATLVQPVGSPLSLECTVEGTSNPNLYWYRQAAGRGLQLLFYSVGIGQISSEVPQNLSASRPQDRQFILSSKKLLLSDSGFYLCAWSVRTGGSEAFFGQGTRLTVV.

The chain is built from TRBV30 and TRBJ1-2; 7 bases line up with TRBD1. Losses at the gene ends were 1 base for V and 3 bases for J; bases not matched to a gene: 8. This CDR3 is 15 amino acids long. Germline CDR1 GTSNPN, CDR2 SVGIG (reference sequence). The CDR3 loop is CAWSGGQTPHYGYTF. The CDR3 DNA is TGTGCCTGGAGTGGGGGACAGACCCCTCACTATGGCTACACCTTC.

This clone is a singleton in its sample. V usage is TRBV6-4 and J usage is TRBJ2-7; 12 nucleotides agree with TRBD2. V shed 2 bases, J shed 7 bases, and the junction held 15 bases outside the gene matches. Germline V lookup: CDR1 MRHNA, CDR2 SNTAGT. The CDR3 length is 18 residues. This CDR3 reads CASSDLGLAGKAPGEQYF. Written as DNA, the CDR3 is TGTGCCAGCAGTGACCTGGGACTAGCGGGTAAAGCCCCGGGGGAGCAGTACTTC.

The chain is built from TRBV18 and TRBJ2-7, with 7 bases fitting TRBD1. Trimming at V came to 3 bases and at J to 6 bases, leaving 20 bases not matched to a gene. The germline CDR1 and CDR2 sequences are KGHSH and LQKENI. The CDR3 is 18 amino acids. The CDR3, as DNA: TGTGCCAGCTCACCCTGGCACCGGACAGGCACCACCCCCGGCGAGCAGTACTTC. It codes for CASSPWHRTGTTPGEQYF.

The genes are TRBV7-9 and TRBJ1-3; D is uncertain. CDR1 is SEHNR, CDR2 FQNEAQ, per germline (reference sequence). Deletions cut 2 bases from V and 4 bases from J, with 15 bases between. The CDR3 runs to 16 residues. The CDR3 protein is CASSLIWRERGNTIYF. The CDR3, as DNA: TGTGCCAGCAGCTTAATTTGGAGGGAAAGAGGAAACACCATATATTTT.

This chain uses TRBV11-2 with TRBJ2-3; 7 bases are a match to TRBD2. Germline trimming cut 5 bases from V and 0 bases from J; bases unmatched to any gene: 5. Per germline, CDR1 SGHAT and CDR2 FQNNGV. The CDR3 is 15 residues long. CDR3 sequence (DNA): TGTGCCAGCAGCCTTAGCGGGCCTAGCACAGATACGCAGTATTTT. The encoded protein is CASSLSGPSTDTQYF.

V is TRBV7-8 and J is TRBJ1-2; a possible D gene is TRBD1 (6 bases). V was cut by 1 base and J by 3 bases, with 12 bases left in between. From germline, CDR1 is SGHVS and CDR2 FQNEAQ. The CDR3 loop spans 15 amino acids. Written as DNA, the CDR3 is TGTGCCAGCAGCTTAGAACCAGGGGCTGACTATGGCTACACCTTC. Translation gives CASSLEPGADYGYTF.

This clone showed up just a few times. The same CDR3 arises from other DNA sequences in this sample as well. The chain has TRBV6-5 and TRBJ1-2; 11 bases are a match to TRBD1. Germline-derived CDR1 and CDR2 are MNHEY and SVGAGI. Losses at the gene ends were 2 bases for V and 4 bases for J; bases not matched to a gene: 6. This CDR3 comprises 16 residues. The CDR3 here is CASSYLRTGGGYGYTF. The CDR3 region has the DNA TGTGCCAGCAGTTACCTCAGGACAGGGGGCGGCTATGGCTACACCTTC.